These 6 T cell receptor beta chains came from one sample sequenced in a study of blood T cell repertoires in COVID-19. TCRdb keeps only in-frame clones here, not all; method: immunoSEQ multiplex PCR. The sample consists of 100,000 to 150,000 clones, more than 65% of them appearing once. The sequencing input was peripheral blood. These receptors all stem from a woman aged 70 to 79 with acute or convalescent COVID-19.

The chain carries TRBV19 and TRBJ1-4, with a possible D match to TRBD1 (6 bases). Germline CDR1 LNHDA, CDR2 SQIVND (reference sequence). Trimming shortened V by 5 bases and J by 8 bases, and 21 bases separated the two germline ends. There are 16 residues in the CDR3. The DNA of the CDR3 is TGTGCCAGTAGTTGGGGCGCAGACAGGCCCGAGGAAAAACTGTTTTTT. The encoded protein is CASSWGADRPEEKLFF.

The rearrangement uses TRBV7-9 and TRBJ1-2; 10 bases are a match to TRBD1. This CDR3 comprises 14 residues. J lost 6 bases, V lost 5 bases, and 6 bases had no gene match. Germline CDR1 reads SEHNR; CDR2 reads FQNEAQ (reference sequence). The CDR3 DNA reads as TGTGCCAGCAGCCCCGGGACAGGGGCTGATGGCTACACCTTC. Its protein is CASSPGTGADGYTF.

J is TRBJ1-6 and V is TRBV6-2 or TRBV6-3, with TRBD1 matching 10 bases. The CDR3 is made up of 18 amino acids. The V segment lost 6 bases and the J segment 0 bases; nucleotides outside the gene matches: 8. CDR1 is MNHEY, CDR2 SVGEGT, per germline. The CDR3 nucleotides are TGTGCCAGCAGCAAGGGGACAGGGGCACGCTCCTATAATTCACCCCTCCACTTT. This encodes CASSKGTGARSYNSPLHF.

This rearrangement joins TRBV2 to TRBJ2-5; 11 nucleotides agree with TRBD1. Germline V gene sequence: CDR1 SNHLY, CDR2 FYNNEI. This CDR3 spans 16 amino acids. V lost 7 bases and J lost 4; bases outside the gene matches: 11. The CDR3: CASIIRGQGAGETQYF. The DNA of the CDR3 is TGTGCCAGCATTATCCGCGGACAGGGGGCGGGAGAGACCCAGTACTTC.

The rearrangement uses TRBV7-9 and TRBJ2-5, with D perhaps matching TRBD1 (5 bases). The CDR3 spans 16 residues. CDR1 is SEHNR and CDR2 is FQNEAQ in the germline V gene (reference sequence). V shed 0 bases and J shed 5 bases, with 16 bases lying between them. The CDR3 protein is CASSLARVNSRETQYF. CDR3 DNA: TGTGCCAGCAGCTTAGCCAGGGTGAACTCAAGGGAGACCCAGTACTTC.

This clone turned up a few times. The chain couples TRBV5-5 to TRBJ1-3; D possibly corresponds to TRBD1 (5 bases). CDR1 and CDR2 (germline): SGHKS, YYEKEE (reference sequence). The V and J ends lost 1 base and 8 bases respectively, with 16 bases between them. The CDR3 consists of 15 residues. CDR3 sequence reads: CASSLSPGPGYTIYF. The DNA of the CDR3 is TGTGCCAGCAGCTTGAGCCCAGGGCCAGGATACACCATATATTTT.